One and the same sample provided the 25 T cell receptor beta chains below, sequenced in a study of blood T cell repertoires in COVID-19. Assay used: immunoSEQ multiplex PCR; TCRdb lists only in-frame clones, some missing. The sample includes 130,000 to 150,000 clones, around 85% seen only once; the top ten take about 8%. The sequencing sample was made of peripheral blood. The receptors come from a woman between 55 and 75 years old with COVID-19, enrolled during active disease.

CDR3 sequence reads: CATSDGAADTQYF. The CDR3 nucleotides read TGTGCCACCAGTGATGGGGCGGCAGATACGCAGTATTTT. The J gene is TRBJ2-3, the V gene TRBV24-1; D is perhaps TRBD1 (5 bases). The germline CDR1 and CDR2 sequences are KGHDR and SFDVKD. The CDR3 sequence is 13 residues long. Trimming left V 3 bases short and J 4 bases short, with 7 bases between.

The V and J genes are TRBV5-4 and TRBJ1-2, with a tentative D call TRBD1 (5 bases). V was shortened by 1 base and J by 0 bases, with 16 bases between the two germline ends. Germline CDR1 SGHNT, CDR2 YYREEE (reference sequence). The CDR3 spans 17 residues. CDR3 amino acids: CASSLYGGDRANYGYTF. Written as DNA, the CDR3 is TGTGCCAGCAGCTTGTATGGGGGGGACCGTGCTAACTATGGCTACACCTTC.

V is TRBV7-8 and J is TRBJ2-3; TRBD1 is a possible D gene (5 bases). Germline CDR1 and CDR2: SGHVS and FQNEAQ. Trimming shortened V by 4 bases and J by 1 base, and 15 bases separated the two germline ends. CDR3 length: 16 residues. The CDR3 sequence is CASSSNRGLGTDTQYF. The CDR3 region has the DNA TGTGCCAGCAGCTCCAATAGGGGTTTGGGCACAGATACGCAGTATTTT.

The J gene is TRBJ2-2, the V gene TRBV6-5; 11 bases fit TRBD2. This CDR3 region has 15 residues. After removal of 5 bases from V and 3 bases from J, the junction contained 2 bases not matched to a gene. Germline loops: CDR1 MNHEY, CDR2 SVGAGI. Here the CDR3 reads CASSQLAGDTGELFF. The DNA of the CDR3 is TGTGCCAGCAGTCAACTAGCGGGGGACACCGGGGAGCTGTTTTTT.

This sequence joins TRBV12-3 or TRBV12-4 and TRBJ1-5; 7 bases line up with TRBD1. V dropped 3 bases and J dropped 5; count of bases not matched to a gene: 1. The length of the CDR3 is 13 residues. CDR3 sequence reads: CASSFQGDQPQHF. The CDR3 DNA follows: TGTGCCAGCAGTTTTCAGGGGGATCAGCCCCAGCATTTT.

This clone turned up a few times. The chain has TRBV18 and TRBJ1-1; 11 bases are a match to TRBD1. Trimming took 5 bases from V and 0 from J; bases not matched to a gene: 8. This CDR3 region has 17 residues. The germline V gene encodes CDR1 KGHSH and CDR2 LQKENI. DNA for the CDR3: TGTGCCAGCTCAACCGGGACAGGGGGGGATGTGAACACTGAAGCTTTCTTT. This gives the protein CASSTGTGGDVNTEAFF.

The V and J genes are TRBV4-1 and TRBJ2-2, with 14 bases fitting TRBD2. Per germline, CDR1 MGHRA and CDR2 YSYEKL. The trim removed 4 bases at V and 0 bases at J, leaving 4 bases unmatched. This CDR3 has 18 residues. CDR3 coding DNA: TGCGCCAGCAGCCCCGGGACTAGCGGGGGTACGAACACCGGGGAGCTGTTTTTT. It is translated as CASSPGTSGGTNTGELFF.

This clone is a singleton in its sample. This chain connects TRBV18 to TRBJ1-2, with 10 positions matching TRBD1. V was clipped by 6 bases and J by 7 bases; unmatched bases: 14. The CDR3 contains 16 residues. The germline V gene has CDR1 KGHSH and CDR2 LQKENI. Here the CDR3 reads CASSKQDRGIGGGYTF. The CDR3 DNA is TGTGCCAGCTCCAAACAGGACAGGGGGATCGGTGGTGGCTACACCTTC.

This chain connects TRBV12-3 or TRBV12-4 to TRBJ2-3; possible D gene TRBD1, 5 bases. This CDR3 has 13 amino acids. V lost 6 bases and J 6 bases, leaving 13 bases between the germline ends. The CDR3 nucleotides are TGTGCCAGCAGAATTGGCGCAGGGGATACGCAGTATTTT. Its protein is CASRIGAGDTQYF.

To note about this clone: One junction end disagrees with the germline gene, perhaps due to a read error. The CDR3 sequence is CASSLYGFNEQFF. The CDR3 bases are TGTGCTAGCAGCTTATACGGTTTTAATGAGCAGTTCTTC. The chain joins TRBV7-7 to TRBJ2-1; D not resolved. This CDR3 has 13 amino acids. Germline assignment: CDR1 SSHAT and CDR2 FNYEAQ (reference sequence).

This clone was observed a few times. CDR3 DNA sequence: TGTGCCAGCCAAGTAGCGGGGAACACAGATACGCAGTATTTT. This codes for CASQVAGNTDTQYF. V is TRBV25-1 and J is TRBJ2-3; 8 nucleotides line up with TRBD2. The germline V gene encodes CDR1 MGHDK and CDR2 SYGVNS. CDR3 length: 14 residues. J gave up 2 bases and V 8 bases, and 6 bases lay outside the gene matches.

The chain recombines TRBV18 with TRBJ2-3; 8 bases match TRBD2. CDR3 size: 16 residues. CDR1 and CDR2 from the germline V gene are KGHSH and LQKENI. Trimming at V came to 1 base and at J to 3 bases, leaving 6 bases not matched to a gene. In DNA form, the CDR3 reads TGTGCCAGCTCACCACTGGCGGGGGGAGAGACAGATACGCAGTATTTT. Encoded protein: CASSPLAGGETDTQYF.

This clone was observed a single time. The rearrangement links TRBV21-1 to TRBJ1-2. TRBV21-1 is reported as a pseudogene. The CDR3 length is 13 residues. The CDR3 DNA is TGTGCCAGCCCTGGGGGACTAGACTATGGCTACACCTTC. It is translated as CASPGGLDYGYTF.

Notes on this clone: One end of the junction does not line up with germline, which may come from a read error. The V call is TRBV15, the J call TRBJ2-7, with D possibly matching TRBD2 (6 bases). Germline-derived CDR1 and CDR2 are LNHNV and YYDKDF (reference sequence). This CDR3 is 16 amino acids long. The CDR3 DNA reads as TGTGCCACCAGCAGGAACTGGGAGGCCTCCTCCGACGAGCAGTACTTC. Amino acids: CATSRNWEASSDEQYF.

This chain connects TRBV20-1 to TRBJ1-2; D possibly corresponds to TRBD1 (5 bases). This CDR3 comprises 11 residues. Germline CDR1 is DFQATT and CDR2 is SNEGSKA (reference sequence). Trimming stripped 4 bases from V and 7 bases from J, with 10 bases between. CDR3 coding DNA: TGCAGTGCTACCGACGGGGGTGGCTACACCTTC. As protein: CSATDGGGYTF.

The chain uses TRBV7-8 and TRBJ1-4; D is ambiguous. Trimming removed 2 bases at V and 5 bases at J, with 12 bases between. From germline, CDR1 is SGHVS and CDR2 FQNEAQ. This CDR3 has 15 amino acids. The CDR3 bases are TGTGCCAGCAGCTTATATCGGGAACCCAATGAAAAACTGTTTTTT. It yields the protein CASSLYREPNEKLFF.

The chain links TRBV6-5 to TRBJ2-3, with TRBD2 as a possible D gene (5 bases). The CDR3 length is 13 residues. V was pared by 0 bases and J by 6 bases, with 7 bases between. Per germline, CDR1 MNHEY and CDR2 SVGAGI. The CDR3 spells CASSYSRRDTQYF. CDR3 in DNA: TGTGCCAGCAGTTACTCAAGGAGGGATACGCAGTATTTT.

The V call is TRBV30, the J call TRBJ1-6; possibly TRBD1 for D (6 bases). The CDR3 consists of 15 residues. Trimming took 0 bases from V and 8 from J, leaving 14 bases between them. The germline V gene has CDR1 GTSNPN and CDR2 SVGIG (reference sequence). CDR3 loop: CAWSVQGGADSPLHF. The CDR3 DNA reads as TGTGCCTGGAGTGTACAGGGAGGGGCGGATTCACCCCTCCACTTT.

This clone was detected a few times. One junction end does not reproduce the germline sequence, and a read error may be involved. The J gene is TRBJ2-1, the V gene TRBV5-4, with D tentatively TRBD2 (5 bases). The CDR3 sequence is 16 residues long. Per the germline V gene, CDR1 is SGHNT and CDR2 is YYREEE (reference sequence). The DNA of the CDR3 is TGTGCCAGCAGCCCGGACTCGATACTATCCTTCAATGAGCAGTTCTTC. It yields the protein CASSPDSILSFNEQFF.

The rearrangement links TRBV19 to TRBJ2-3, with D possibly being TRBD2 (5 bases). V was shortened by 1 base and J by 0 bases, with 11 bases between the two germline ends. The length of the CDR3 is 16 residues. Germline CDR1 reads LNHDA; CDR2 reads SQIVND (reference sequence). This CDR3 reads CASSIVDYLSTDTQYF. The DNA of the CDR3 is TGTGCCAGTAGTATAGTCGACTACCTCAGCACAGATACGCAGTATTTT.

The rearrangement uses TRBV19 and TRBJ1-1; D might be TRBD1 (6 bases). Looked up from germline, CDR1 is LNHDA and CDR2 is SQIVND (reference sequence). The CDR3 covers 12 residues. V lost 4 bases, J lost 5 bases, and 8 bases lay in between. The CDR3 spells CASSRRGTEAFF. The CDR3 nucleotides read TGTGCCAGTAGTAGAAGGGGGACTGAAGCTTTCTTT. Full variable domain (missing parts from reference TRBV19 and TRBJ1-1): DGGITQSPKYLFRKEGQNVTLSCEQNLNHDAMYWYRQDPGQGLRLIYYSQIVNDFQKGDIAEGYSVSREKKESFPLTVTSAQKNPTAFYLCASSRRGTEAFFGQGTRLTVV.

The chain combines TRBV6-5 with TRBJ1-6; TRBD1 might be the D (6 bases). The CDR3 is 14 residues long. Germline CDR1 is MNHEY and CDR2 is SVGAGI. Trimming pared 4 bases from V and 10 bases from J, leaving 14 bases between. CDR3 nucleotide sequence: TGTGCCAGCAGTTCGACAGGCTCCTCCTCACCCCTCCACTTT. Translated, it gives CASSSTGSSSPLHF.

The rearrangement joins TRBV7-8 to TRBJ1-6, with D perhaps matching TRBD1 (5 bases). The CDR3 has 17 residues. Deletions cut 4 bases from V and 4 bases from J, with 17 bases between. Looked up from germline, CDR1 is SGHVS and CDR2 is FQNEAQ. Here the CDR3 reads CASSSREGQGYNSPLHF. For the CDR3, the DNA is TGTGCCAGCAGCTCCCGGGAGGGGCAAGGGTATAATTCACCCCTCCACTTT.

A single count supports this clone. The chain recombines TRBV6-1 with TRBJ2-1, with TRBD1 matching 7 bases. The CDR3 runs to 17 residues. V gave up 3 bases and J gave up 8 bases; unmatched junction bases: 16. The germline gives CDR1 MNHNS, CDR2 SASEGT. The CDR3, as DNA: TGTGCCAGCAGTGACCCGGCACTGACAGGGAGTCTTGATGAGCAGTTCTTC. Protein: CASSDPALTGSLDEQFF.

The chain carries TRBV4-3 and TRBJ1-2; possibly TRBD1 for D (5 bases). Germline V gene data show CDR1 as LGHNA and CDR2 as YSLEER. Trimming stripped 4 bases from V and 4 bases from J, with 16 bases between. This CDR3 is 15 amino acids long. The CDR3 coding sequence is TGCGCCAGCAGCCGGGGGGTTCCGGGAAGCTATGGCTACACCTTC. Translating it yields CASSRGVPGSYGYTF.